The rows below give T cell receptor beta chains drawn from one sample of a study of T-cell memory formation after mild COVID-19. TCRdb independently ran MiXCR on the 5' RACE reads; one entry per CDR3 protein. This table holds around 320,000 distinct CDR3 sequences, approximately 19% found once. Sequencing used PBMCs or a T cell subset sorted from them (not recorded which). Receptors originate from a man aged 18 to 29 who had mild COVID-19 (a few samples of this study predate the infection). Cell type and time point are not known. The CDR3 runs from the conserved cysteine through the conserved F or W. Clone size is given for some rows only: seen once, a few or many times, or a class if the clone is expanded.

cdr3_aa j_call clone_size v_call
CASSLPPGGPDTQYF TRBJ2-3 NA TRBV7-9
CSALHFTGLETQYF TRBJ2-5 few TRBV20-1
CASSPGTSSSPDTQYF TRBJ2-3 NA TRBV9
CASSSPRSSGGNYNEQFF TRBJ2-1 NA TRBV11-2
CASSLAASNEQFF TRBJ2-1 few TRBV7-7
CSVASSGLYNEQFF TRBJ2-1 once TRBV29-1
CASSSDRGGRTDTQYF TRBJ2-3 NA TRBV5-1
CASSPGQPAGKQYF TRBJ2-7 NA TRBV6-5
CASSYSSSIGELFF TRBJ2-2 once TRBV6-5
CASSPGQGGDEQFF TRBJ2-1 few TRBV7-3
CASSWGRETEAFF TRBJ1-1 few TRBV5-4
CASSDRASTDTQYF TRBJ2-3 NA TRBV5-1
CASSPGTYSGELFF TRBJ2-2 NA TRBV27
CATTRGTNEKLFF TRBJ1-4 few TRBV19
CASSQLDRTNPYNSPLHF TRBJ1-6 few TRBV7-8